This note documents a single TCR beta chain sequence. No antigen is known for it. These data come from a study of cytomegalovirus exposure and HLA in healthy donors. PCR primers comprised 60 Vbeta and 13 Jbeta primers. Repertoires were generated with immunoSEQ multiplex PCR, while TCRdb's copy carries only in-frame clones and drops some. The repertoire holds 200,000 to 300,000 clones, almost 85% seen once, with more than 1.5% in the top ten. Germline lookup yields CDR1 MNHEY and CDR2 SVGAGI. This CDR3 spans 15 amino acids. V shed 9 bases and J 4 bases; nucleotides not matched to a gene: 10. Notes on the study in general: Across donors, most TCRs were seen rarely, yet some public ones were widespread.

The receptor's source is a woman in her thirties or forties in good health and CMV-seropositive. Material: PBMCs. V and J are TRBV6-5 and TRBJ2-2; 8 nucleotides line up with TRBD2. The CDR3 loop is CASSPGGGLTGELFF. DNA of the CDR3: TGTGCCAGTAGCCCCGGGGGGGGCCTCACCGGGGAGCTGTTTTTT.